These 9 T cell receptor beta chains originate from one sample sequenced in a study of shared clonotypes between healthy human individuals (TCRdb year 2020). The protocol used for the library was the immunoSEQ multiplex PCR assay. What TCRdb holds here is the immuneACCESS table cut down to in-frame rearrangements. Part of the clones is not present; checked against another copy, under half of the missing clones reflect an unresolved V gene, and the others are unexplained. In this sample the table shows roughly 850,000 clones, 96% of which occur a single time. Around 0.21% of the sample comes from the top ten. CD8 naive samples consisted of CD45RO-negative cells that were positively selected for CCR7, yielding a CD45RA+CCR7+ population without TemRA cells. Sequences were obtained from naive CD8+ T cells sorted from blood. The cell subset or site tag for this specimen amounts to: CD45RA+CCR7+. These receptors were obtained from a man between 25 and 39 years old in good health.

The chain joins TRBV10-3 to TRBJ2-7; D is ambiguous. The CDR3 spans 14 residues. V was trimmed by 5 bases and J by 5 bases, leaving 16 bases between them. Germline CDR1 ENHRY, CDR2 SYGVKD. Written as DNA, the CDR3 is TGTGCCATCAGTTTGTACCTCGGGCCGGACGAGCAGTACTTC. It encodes CAISLYLGPDEQYF.

J is TRBJ1-3 and V is TRBV4-1, with D possibly matching TRBD1 (5 bases). This CDR3 has 15 amino acids. The germline V and J ends were trimmed by 0 bases and 2 bases, with 8 bases remaining between them. Germline lookup yields CDR1 MGHRA and CDR2 YSYEKL. CDR3 sequence: CASSQEEQAGNTIYF. The DNA for the CDR3 is TGCGCCAGCAGCCAAGAAGAACAGGCTGGAAACACCATATATTTT.

Here the CDR3 reads CASSAPVSAHEQYF. The CDR3 DNA reads as TGTGCCAGCAGCGCCCCGGTCTCGGCCCACGAGCAGTACTTC. The J gene is TRBJ2-7, the V gene TRBV9; no definite D call. The CDR3 is made up of 14 amino acids. The germline CDR1 and CDR2 sequences are SGDLS and YYNGEE. V gave up 3 bases and J gave up 5 bases, with 15 bases separating them.

This sequence joins TRBV14 and TRBJ2-7, with D unresolved. This CDR3 has 14 residues. The germline V gene has CDR1 SGHDN and CDR2 FVKESK. V lost 7 bases and J lost 3, with 16 bases in between. In nucleotides, the CDR3 is TGTGCCAGCACCCCTCCCGATCGTTACTACGAGCAGTACTTC. Encoded protein: CASTPPDRYYEQYF.

This chain links TRBV7-9 with TRBJ1-2; 7 nucleotides align to TRBD1. Germline lookup yields CDR1 SEHNR and CDR2 FQNEAQ (reference sequence). This CDR3 is built from 14 residues. Trimming at V came to 3 bases and at J to 6 bases, leaving 7 bases not matched to a gene. CDR3 region: CASSFRGGGDGYTF. CDR3 nucleotides: TGTGCCAGCAGCTTTAGAGGGGGCGGTGATGGCTACACCTTC.

The gene calls are TRBV27 and TRBJ1-2; D perhaps matches TRBD1 (5 bases). Trimming left V 6 bases short and J 0 bases short, with 14 bases between. This CDR3 comprises 15 residues. Germline assignment: CDR1 MNHEY and CDR2 SMNVEV (reference sequence). CDR3: CASRLSGSANYGYTF. CDR3 nucleotide sequence: TGTGCCAGCAGATTGTCAGGGTCAGCTAACTATGGCTACACCTTC.

V usage is TRBV27 and J usage is TRBJ2-7; 9 positions match TRBD2. Germline CDR1 reads MNHEY; CDR2 reads SMNVEV (reference sequence). This CDR3 is 14 amino acids long. V was clipped by 2 bases and J by 3 bases; unmatched bases: 2. DNA of the CDR3: TGTGCCAGCAGTTTAGCACTAGCGGGCTACGAGCAGTACTTC. This sequence encodes CASSLALAGYEQYF.

Comment on this clone: This same CDR3 is encoded by further DNA sequences in the sample. The V and J genes are TRBV6-5 and TRBJ2-5; 8 bases match TRBD1. J was trimmed by 4 bases and V by 0 bases; bases with no gene match: 4. Germline V gene sequence: CDR1 MNHEY, CDR2 SVGAGI. There are 15 residues in the CDR3. DNA of the CDR3: TGTGCCAGCAGTTACTCCCAGGGGGCGGGAGAGACCCAGTACTTC. Protein sequence: CASSYSQGAGETQYF.

This rearrangement joins TRBV6-5 to TRBJ1-5; unclear D gene. V shed 6 bases and J shed 1 base, with 13 bases lying between them. The germline CDR1 and CDR2 sequences are MNHEY and SVGAGI. The CDR3 is 15 residues long. The CDR3: CASRPTPWSNQPQHF. The CDR3 region has the DNA TGTGCCAGCAGGCCTACGCCATGGAGCAATCAGCCCCAGCATTTT.